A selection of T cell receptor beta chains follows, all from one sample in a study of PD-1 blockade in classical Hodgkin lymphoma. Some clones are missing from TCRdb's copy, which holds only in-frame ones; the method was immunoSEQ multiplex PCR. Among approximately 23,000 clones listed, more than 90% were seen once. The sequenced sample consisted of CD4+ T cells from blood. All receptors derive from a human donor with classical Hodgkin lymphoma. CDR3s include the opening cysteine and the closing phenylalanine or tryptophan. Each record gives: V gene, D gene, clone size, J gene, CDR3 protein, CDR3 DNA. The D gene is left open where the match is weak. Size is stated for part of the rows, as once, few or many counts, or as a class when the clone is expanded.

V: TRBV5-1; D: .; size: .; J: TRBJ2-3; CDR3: CASSLVPVGDTQYF; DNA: TGCGCCAGCAGCTTGGTACCAGTTGGAGATACGCAGTATTTT
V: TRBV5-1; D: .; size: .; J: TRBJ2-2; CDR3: CASSPITGTGRGELFF; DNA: TGCGCCAGCAGCCCGATAACCGGGACGGGACGCGGGGAGCTGTTTTTT
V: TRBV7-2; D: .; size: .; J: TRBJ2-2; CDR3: CASNLDRTGELFF; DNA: TGTGCCAGCAACTTGGACCGAACGGGGGAGCTGTTTTTT
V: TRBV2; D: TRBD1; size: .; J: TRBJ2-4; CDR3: CASSLGQLLAKNIQYF; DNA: TGTGCCAGCAGTTTGGGACAGCTTCTAGCCAAAAACATTCAGTACTTC
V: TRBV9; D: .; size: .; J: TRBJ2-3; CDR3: CASSVAGSDTQYF; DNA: TGTGCCAGCAGCGTAGCGGGGTCAGATACGCAGTATTTT
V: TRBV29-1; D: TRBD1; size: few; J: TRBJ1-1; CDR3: CSVEGQSNTEAFF; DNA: TGCAGCGTTGAGGGACAGTCGAACACTGAAGCTTTCTTT
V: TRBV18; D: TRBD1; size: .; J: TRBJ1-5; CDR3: CASSPSTGNSNQPQHF; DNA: TGTGCCAGCTCACCTTCGACAGGGAACAGCAATCAGCCCCAGCATTTT
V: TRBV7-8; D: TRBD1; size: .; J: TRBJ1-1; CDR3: CASSPEQGAVITEAFF; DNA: TGTGCCAGCAGCCCTGAACAGGGGGCAGTTATCACTGAAGCTTTCTTT
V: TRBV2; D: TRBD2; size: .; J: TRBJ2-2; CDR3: CASSGYSGGTGELFF; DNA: TGTGCCAGCAGTGGGTATAGCGGGGGCACCGGGGAGCTGTTTTTT
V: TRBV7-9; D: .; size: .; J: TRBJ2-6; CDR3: CASDGLAGANVLTF; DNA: TGTGCCAGCGACGGGCTGGCTGGGGCCAACGTCCTGACTTTC
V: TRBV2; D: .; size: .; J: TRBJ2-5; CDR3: CASRGAQGQETQYF; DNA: TGTGCCAGCAGAGGGGCACAGGGCCAAGAGACCCAGTACTTC
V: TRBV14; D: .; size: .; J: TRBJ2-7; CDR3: CASRQSGTSYEQYF; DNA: TGTGCCAGCAGACAAAGCGGTACCTCCTACGAGCAGTACTTC
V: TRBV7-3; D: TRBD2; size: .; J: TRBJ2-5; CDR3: CASTPLAGGPQYF; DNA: TGTGCCAGCACCCCACTAGCGGGGGGGCCCCAGTACTTC
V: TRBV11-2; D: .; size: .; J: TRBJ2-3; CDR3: CASSLGSTDTQYF; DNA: TGTGCCAGCAGCCTCGGTAGCACAGATACGCAGTATTTT
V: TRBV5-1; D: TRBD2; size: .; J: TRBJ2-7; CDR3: CASSGGLAGSSYEQYF; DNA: TGCGCCAGCAGCGGGGGACTAGCGGGGAGCTCCTACGAGCAGTACTTC